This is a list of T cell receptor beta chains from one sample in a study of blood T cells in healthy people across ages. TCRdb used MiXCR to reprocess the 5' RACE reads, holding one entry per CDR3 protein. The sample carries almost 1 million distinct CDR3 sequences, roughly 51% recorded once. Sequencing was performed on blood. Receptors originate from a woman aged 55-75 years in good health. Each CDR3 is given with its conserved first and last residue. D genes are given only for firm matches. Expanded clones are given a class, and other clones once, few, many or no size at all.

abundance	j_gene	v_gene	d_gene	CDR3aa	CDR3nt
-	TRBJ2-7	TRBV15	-	CATSRDIVRDEQYF	TGTGCCACCAGCAGAGATATCGTCCGCGACGAGCAGTACTTC
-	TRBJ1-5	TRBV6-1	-	CASRYDSYSNQPQHF	TGTGCCAGCAGGTACGACAGTTATAGCAATCAGCCCCAGCATTTT
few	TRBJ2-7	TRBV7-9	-	CASRRHGSRDEQYF	TGTGCCAGCCGACGGCACGGGAGTCGCGACGAGCAGTACTTC
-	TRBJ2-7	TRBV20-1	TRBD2	CSAGTSGFREQYF	TGCAGTGCCGGGACTAGCGGCTTCCGGGAGCAGTACTTC
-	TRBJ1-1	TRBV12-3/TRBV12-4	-	CASSLRALNTEAFF	TGTGCCAGCAGTTTAAGAGCCTTGAACACTGAAGCTTTCTTT
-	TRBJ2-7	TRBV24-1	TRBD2	CATSDPSSGGNYEQYF	TGTGCCACCAGTGACCCCTCCAGCGGGGGAAATTACGAGCAGTACTTC
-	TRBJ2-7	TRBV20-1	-	CSAMRGSSGYEQYF	TGCAGTGCTATGAGGGGGAGTAGCGGGTACGAGCAGTACTTC
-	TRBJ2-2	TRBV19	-	CASSIIFDTGELFF	TGTGCCAGTAGTATTATCTTTGACACCGGGGAGCTGTTTTTT
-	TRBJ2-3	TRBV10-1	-	CASSEGGRITDTQYF	TGCGCCAGCAGTGAGGGTGGAAGAATCACAGATACGCAGTATTTT
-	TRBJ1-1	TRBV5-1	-	CASSRRVSGTEAFF	TGCGCCAGCAGCCGGAGAGTATCGGGGACTGAAGCTTTCTTT
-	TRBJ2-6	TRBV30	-	CAWSPGANVLTF	TGTGCCTGGAGTCCTGGGGCCAACGTCCTGACTTTC
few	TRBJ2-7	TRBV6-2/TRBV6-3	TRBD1	CASRPTGTGTYEQYF	TGTGCCAGCCGCCCAACCGGGACAGGGACCTACGAGCAGTACTTC